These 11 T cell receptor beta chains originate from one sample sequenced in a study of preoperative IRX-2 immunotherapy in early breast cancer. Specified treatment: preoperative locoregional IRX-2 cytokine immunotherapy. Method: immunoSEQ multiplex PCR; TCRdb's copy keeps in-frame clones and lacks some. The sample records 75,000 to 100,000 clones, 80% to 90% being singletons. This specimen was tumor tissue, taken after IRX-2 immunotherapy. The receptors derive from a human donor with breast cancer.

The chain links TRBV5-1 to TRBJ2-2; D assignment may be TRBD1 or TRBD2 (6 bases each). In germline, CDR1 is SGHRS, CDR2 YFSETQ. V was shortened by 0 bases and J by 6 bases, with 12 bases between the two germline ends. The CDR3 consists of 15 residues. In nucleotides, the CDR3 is TGCGCCAGCAGCTTGGTGGCAGGGGAGGCCGGGGAGCTGTTTTTT. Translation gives CASSLVAGEAGELFF.

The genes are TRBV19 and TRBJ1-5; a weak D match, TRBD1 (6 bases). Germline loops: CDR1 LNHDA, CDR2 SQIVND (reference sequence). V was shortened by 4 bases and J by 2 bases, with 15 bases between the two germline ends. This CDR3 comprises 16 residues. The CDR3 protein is CASSTGAQGRNQPQHF. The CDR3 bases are TGTGCCAGTAGTACGGGTGCTCAGGGGCGCAATCAGCCCCAGCATTTT.

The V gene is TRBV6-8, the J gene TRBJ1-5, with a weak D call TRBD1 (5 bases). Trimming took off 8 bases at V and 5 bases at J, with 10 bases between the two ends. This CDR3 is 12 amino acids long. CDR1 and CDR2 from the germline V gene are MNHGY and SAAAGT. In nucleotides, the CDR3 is TGTGCCAGCCGGGACGAGGATCAGCCCCAGCATTTT. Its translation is CASRDEDQPQHF.

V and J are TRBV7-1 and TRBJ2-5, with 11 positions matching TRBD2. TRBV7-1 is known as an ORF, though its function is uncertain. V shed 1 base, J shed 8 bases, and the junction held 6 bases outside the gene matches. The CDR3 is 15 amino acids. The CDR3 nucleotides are TGTGCCAGCAGCTCAGGACTAGCGGGATTAGGAACCCAGTACTTC. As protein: CASSSGLAGLGTQYF.

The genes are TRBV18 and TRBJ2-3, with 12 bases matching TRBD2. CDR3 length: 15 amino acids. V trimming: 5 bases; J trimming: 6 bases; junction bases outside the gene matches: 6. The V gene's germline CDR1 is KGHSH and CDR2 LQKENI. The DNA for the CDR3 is TGTGCCAGCTCAAGGACTAGCGGGGTCGGGGATACGCAGTATTTT. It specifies CASSRTSGVGDTQYF. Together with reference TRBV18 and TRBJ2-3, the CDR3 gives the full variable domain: NAGVMQNPRHLVRRRGQEARLRCSPMKGHSHVYWYRQLPEEGLKFMVYLQKENIIDESGMPKERFSAEFPKEGPSILRIQQVVRGDSAAYFCASSRTSGVGDTQYFGPGTRLTVL.

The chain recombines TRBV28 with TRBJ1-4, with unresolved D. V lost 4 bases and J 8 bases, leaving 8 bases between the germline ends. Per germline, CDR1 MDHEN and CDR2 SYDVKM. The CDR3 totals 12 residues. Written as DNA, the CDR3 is TGTGCCAGCAGTTCTATCGGAGAAAAACTGTTTTTT. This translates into CASSSIGEKLFF. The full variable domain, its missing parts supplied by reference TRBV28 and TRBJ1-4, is DVKVTQSSRYLVKRTGEKVFLECVQDMDHENMFWYRQDPGLGLRLIYFSYDVKMKEKGDIPEGYSVSREKKERFSLILESASTNQTSMYLCASSSIGEKLFFGSGTQLSVL.

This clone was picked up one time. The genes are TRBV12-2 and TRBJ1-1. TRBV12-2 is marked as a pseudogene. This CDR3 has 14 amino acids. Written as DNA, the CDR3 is TGTGCAGCCGGGACCCCAAGAGGGAACACTGAAGCTTTCTTT. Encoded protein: CAAGTPRGNTEAFF.

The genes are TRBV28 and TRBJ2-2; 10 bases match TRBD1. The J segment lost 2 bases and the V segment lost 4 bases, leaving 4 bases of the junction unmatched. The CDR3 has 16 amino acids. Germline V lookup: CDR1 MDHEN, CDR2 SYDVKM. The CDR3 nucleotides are TGTGCCAGCAGTTCGACAGGGGGCTATAACACCGGGGAGCTGTTTTTT. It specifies CASSSTGGYNTGELFF.

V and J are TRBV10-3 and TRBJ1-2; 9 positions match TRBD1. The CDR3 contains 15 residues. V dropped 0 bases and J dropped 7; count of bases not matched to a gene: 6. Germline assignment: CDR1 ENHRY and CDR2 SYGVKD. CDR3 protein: CAISESTGGRSGYTF. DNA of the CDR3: TGTGCCATCAGTGAGTCAACAGGGGGCAGGAGTGGCTACACCTTC.

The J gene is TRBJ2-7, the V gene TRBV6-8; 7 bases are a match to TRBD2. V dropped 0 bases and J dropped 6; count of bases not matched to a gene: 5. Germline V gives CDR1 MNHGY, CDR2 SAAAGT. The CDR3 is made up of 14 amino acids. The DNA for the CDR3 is TGTGCCAGCAGTTACTCGACTAGCAGAGGCGAGCAGTACTTC. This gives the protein CASSYSTSRGEQYF.

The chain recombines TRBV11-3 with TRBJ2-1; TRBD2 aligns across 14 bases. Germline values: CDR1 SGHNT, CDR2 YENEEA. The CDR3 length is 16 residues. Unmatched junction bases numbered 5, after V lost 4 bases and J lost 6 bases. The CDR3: CASSSTSGGAINEQFF. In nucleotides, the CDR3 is TGTGCCAGCAGCTCGACTAGCGGGGGGGCTATCAATGAGCAGTTCTTC.